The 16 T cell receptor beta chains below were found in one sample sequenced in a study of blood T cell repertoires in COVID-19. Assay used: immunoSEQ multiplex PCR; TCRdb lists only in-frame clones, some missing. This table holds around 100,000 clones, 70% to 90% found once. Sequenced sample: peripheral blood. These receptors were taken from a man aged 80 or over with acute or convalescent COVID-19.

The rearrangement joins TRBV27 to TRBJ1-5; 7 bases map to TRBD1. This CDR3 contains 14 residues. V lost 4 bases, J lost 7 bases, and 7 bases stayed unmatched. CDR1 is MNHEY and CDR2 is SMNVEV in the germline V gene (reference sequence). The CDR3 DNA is TGTGCCAGCAGTTCAGACAGGGCGAACCAGCCCCAGCATTTT. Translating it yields CASSSDRANQPQHF.

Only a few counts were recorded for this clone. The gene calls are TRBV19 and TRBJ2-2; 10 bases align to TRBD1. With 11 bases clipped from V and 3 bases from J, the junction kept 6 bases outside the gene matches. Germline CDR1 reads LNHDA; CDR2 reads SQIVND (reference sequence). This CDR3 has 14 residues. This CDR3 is CAVRGTGDTGELFF. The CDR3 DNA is TGTGCCGTTCGAGGGACAGGGGACACCGGGGAGCTGTTTTTT.

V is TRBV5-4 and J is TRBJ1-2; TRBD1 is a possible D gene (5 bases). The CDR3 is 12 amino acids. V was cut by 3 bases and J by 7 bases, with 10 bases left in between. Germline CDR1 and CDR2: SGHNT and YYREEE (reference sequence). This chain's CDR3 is CASSSRDFGYTF. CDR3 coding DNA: TGTGCCAGCAGCTCCCGGGACTTTGGCTACACCTTC.

This chain's CDR3 is CATRRDYKNIQYF. CDR3 DNA: TGTGCCACCAGGCGGGACTACAAAAACATTCAGTACTTC. This chain uses TRBV2 with TRBJ2-4; 7 nucleotides align to TRBD2. This CDR3 spans 13 amino acids. Losses at the gene ends were 10 bases for V and 3 bases for J; bases not matched to a gene: 6. Per germline, CDR1 SNHLY and CDR2 FYNNEI.

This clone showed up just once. The CDR3 region has the DNA TGCAGCGTTGAAGGGTTGAGGACAGGAGCCTATGGCTACACCTTC. As protein: CSVEGLRTGAYGYTF. This sequence joins TRBV29-1 and TRBJ1-2; TRBD1 aligns across 7 bases. The CDR3 length is 15 residues. V lost 1 base to trimming and J lost 4 bases; unmatched junction nucleotides: 9. Germline values: CDR1 SQVTM, CDR2 ANQGSEA.

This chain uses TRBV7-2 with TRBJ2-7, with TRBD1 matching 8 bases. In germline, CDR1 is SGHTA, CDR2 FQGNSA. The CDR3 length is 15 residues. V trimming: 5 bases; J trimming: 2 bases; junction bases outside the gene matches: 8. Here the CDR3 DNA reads TGTGCCAGCAGCCCGGCAGGACAGGGCGCCTACGAGCAGTACTTC. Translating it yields CASSPAGQGAYEQYF.

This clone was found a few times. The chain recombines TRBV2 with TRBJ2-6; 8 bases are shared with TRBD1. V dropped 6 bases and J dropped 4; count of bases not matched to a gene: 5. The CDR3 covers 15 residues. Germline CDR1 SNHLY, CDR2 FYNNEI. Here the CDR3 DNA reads TGTGCCAGCAGACAGGGGGTGGCAGGGGCCAACGTCCTGACTTTC. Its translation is CASRQGVAGANVLTF. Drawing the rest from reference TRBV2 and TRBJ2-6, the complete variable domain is EPEVTQTPSHQVTQMGQEVILRCVPISNHLYFYWYRQILGQKVEFLVSFYNNEISEKSEIFDDQFSVERPDGSNFTLKIRSTKLEDSAMYFCASRQGVAGANVLTFGAGSRLTVL.

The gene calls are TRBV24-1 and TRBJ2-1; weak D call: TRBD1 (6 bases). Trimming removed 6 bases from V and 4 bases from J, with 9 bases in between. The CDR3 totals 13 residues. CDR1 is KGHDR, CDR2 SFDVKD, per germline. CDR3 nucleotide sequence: TGTGCCACCAGTTCAGGGGCTTACAATGAGCAGTTCTTC. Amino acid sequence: CATSSGAYNEQFF.

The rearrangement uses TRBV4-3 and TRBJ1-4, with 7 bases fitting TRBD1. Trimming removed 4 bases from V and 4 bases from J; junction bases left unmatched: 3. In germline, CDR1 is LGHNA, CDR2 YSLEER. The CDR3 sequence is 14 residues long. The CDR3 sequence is CASSPTGVNEKLFF. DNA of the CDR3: TGCGCCAGCAGCCCTACAGGGGTTAATGAAAAACTGTTTTTT.

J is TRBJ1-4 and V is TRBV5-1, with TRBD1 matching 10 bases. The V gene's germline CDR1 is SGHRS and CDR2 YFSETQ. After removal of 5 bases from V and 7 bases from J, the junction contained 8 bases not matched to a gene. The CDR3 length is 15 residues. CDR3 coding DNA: TGCGCCAGCAGTTCATCCGGGACAGGGGTTGAAAAACTGTTTTTT. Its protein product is CASSSSGTGVEKLFF.

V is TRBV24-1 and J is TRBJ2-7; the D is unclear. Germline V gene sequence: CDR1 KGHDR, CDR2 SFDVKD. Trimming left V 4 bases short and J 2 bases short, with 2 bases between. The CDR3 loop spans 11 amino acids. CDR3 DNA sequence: TGTGCCACCAGTGACACCTACGAGCAGTACTTC. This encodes CATSDTYEQYF.

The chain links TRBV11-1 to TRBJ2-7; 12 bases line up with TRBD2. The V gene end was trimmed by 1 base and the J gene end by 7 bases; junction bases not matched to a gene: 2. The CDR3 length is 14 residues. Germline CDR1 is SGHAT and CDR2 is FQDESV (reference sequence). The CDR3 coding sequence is TGTGCCAGCAGCTTAGGACTAGCGGGAGAAGAGCAGTACTTC. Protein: CASSLGLAGEEQYF.

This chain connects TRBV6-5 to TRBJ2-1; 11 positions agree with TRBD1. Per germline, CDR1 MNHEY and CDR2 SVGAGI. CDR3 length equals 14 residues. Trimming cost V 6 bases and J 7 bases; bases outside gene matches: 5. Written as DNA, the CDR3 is TGTGCCAGCAGCCCCGGGACAGGGGGAAATGAGCAGTTCTTC. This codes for CASSPGTGGNEQFF.

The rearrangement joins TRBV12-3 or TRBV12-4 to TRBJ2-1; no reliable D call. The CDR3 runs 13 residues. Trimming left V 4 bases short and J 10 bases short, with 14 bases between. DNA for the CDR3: TGTGCCAGCAGTTCCAGTAATGGGCAAGAGCAGTTCTTC. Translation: CASSSSNGQEQFF.

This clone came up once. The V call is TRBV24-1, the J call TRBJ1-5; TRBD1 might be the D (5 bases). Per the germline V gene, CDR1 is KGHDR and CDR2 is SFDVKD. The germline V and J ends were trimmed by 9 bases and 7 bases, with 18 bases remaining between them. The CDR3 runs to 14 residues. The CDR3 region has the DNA TGTGCCACCTCCGAGGCGGGGGTGAGCCAGCCCCAGCATTTT. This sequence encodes CATSEAGVSQPQHF.

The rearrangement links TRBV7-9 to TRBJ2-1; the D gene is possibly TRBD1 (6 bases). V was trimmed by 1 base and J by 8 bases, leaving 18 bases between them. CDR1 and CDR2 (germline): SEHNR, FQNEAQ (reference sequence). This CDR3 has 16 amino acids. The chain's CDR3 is CASSLGGQIDVHEQFF. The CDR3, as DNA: TGTGCCAGCAGCTTAGGGGGGCAAATAGATGTACATGAGCAGTTCTTC. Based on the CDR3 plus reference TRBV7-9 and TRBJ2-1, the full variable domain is DTGVSQNPRHKITKRGQNVTFRCDPISEHNRLYWYRQTLGQGPEFLTYFQNEAQLEKSRLLSDRFSAERPKGSFSTLEIQRTEQGDSAMYLCASSLGGQIDVHEQFFGPGTRLTVL.